A selection of T cell receptor beta chains follows, all from one sample in a study of blood T cell repertoires in COVID-19. The data were produced by immunoSEQ multiplex PCR, yet TCRdb's version contains in-frame clones alone and is incomplete. The top ten clones hold 0.83% of a sample with 55,000 to 85,000 clones, roughly 80% of them seen once. Material: peripheral blood. These TCRs come from a woman aged 70-85 years with acute or convalescent COVID-19. CDR3s include the opening cysteine and the closing phenylalanine or tryptophan. A D gene is named only where the DNA matches it firmly. Size is stated for part of the rows, as once, few or many counts, or as a class when the clone is expanded.

TRBJ2-3 | TRBD2 | TRBV7-2 | few | CASSPRRAGGSTDTQYF | TGTGCCAGCAGCCCTCGTAGAGCGGGGGGATCCACAGATACGCAGTATTTT
TRBJ1-3 | . | TRBV2 | . | CASSVFPSSGNTIYF | TGTGCCAGCAGTGTCTTCCCGAGCTCTGGAAACACCATATATTTT
TRBJ1-6 | TRBD1 | TRBV13 | once | CASSPRDRWSPLHF | TGTGCCAGCAGCCCCCGGGACAGGTGGTCACCCCTCCACTTT
TRBJ2-7 | . | TRBV4-3 | few | CASSHDTSRYEQYF | TGCGCCAGCAGCCACGATACTAGCAGGTACGAGCAGTACTTC
TRBJ2-1 | TRBD1 | TRBV6-2/TRBV6-3 | . | CASSDRDRIYNEQFF | TGTGCCAGCAGTGACCGGGACAGGATCTACAATGAGCAGTTCTTC
TRBJ2-3 | TRBD2 | TRBV19 | . | CASTGREGLSDTQYF | TGTGCCAGTACTGGGCGGGAGGGCCTTTCGGATACGCAGTATTTT
TRBJ1-5 | TRBD1 | TRBV19 | . | CASSIRHGEQGRNQPQHF | TGTGCCAGTAGTATCCGACACGGGGAACAGGGGCGGAATCAGCCCCAGCATTTT
TRBJ2-3 | TRBD2 | TRBV20-1 | . | CSASYGLAGDRDTQYF | TGCAGTGCTAGTTACGGACTAGCGGGAGATAGAGATACGCAGTATTTT
TRBJ1-2 | . | TRBV29-1 | few | CSVGSPQGYGYTF | TGCAGCGTTGGTAGCCCCCAGGGCTATGGCTACACCTTC
TRBJ2-5 | . | TRBV2 | . | CASSEAIRGQETQYF | TGTGCCAGCAGTGAAGCGATTCGGGGGCAAGAGACCCAGTACTTC
TRBJ1-2 | . | TRBV7-2 | . | CASSSTNQGYGYTF | TGTGCCAGCAGCTCTACTAATCAGGGGTATGGCTACACCTTC
TRBJ2-7 | . | TRBV11-2 | few | CASSLVSSGGLNYEQYF | TGTGCCAGCAGCTTAGTTAGTTCAGGGGGGCTCAACTACGAGCAGTACTTC
TRBJ2-3 | TRBD2 | TRBV28 | . | CASSRGGTDTQYF | TGTGCCAGCAGCCGGGGGGGCACAGATACGCAGTATTTT